A single sample is the source of the 12 T cell receptor beta chains below, sequenced in a study of monozygotic twins with inflammatory bowel disease. TCRdb reprocessed the 5' RACE reads, with one entry per CDR3 protein and no DNA. The table lists around 410,000 distinct CDR3 sequences. Sequencing used blood. The receptors were gathered from a human donor with ulcerative colitis or Crohn's disease, or a healthy co-twin of an affected twin (not recorded which).

The chain recombines TRBV5-1 with TRBJ2-2. There are 12 residues in the CDR3. CDR1 is SGHRS and CDR2 is YFSETQ in the germline V gene. CDR3 amino acids: CASSEPTGELFF. The entire variable domain, with the rest obtained from reference TRBV5-1 and TRBJ2-2, is as follows: KAGVTQTPRYLIKTRGQQVTLSCSPISGHRSVSWYQQTPGQGLQFLFEYFSETQRNKGNFPGRFSGRQFSNSRSEMNVSTLELGDSALYLCASSEPTGELFFGEGSRLTVL.

The gene calls are TRBV11-3 and TRBJ2-5. The CDR3 extends over 13 amino acids. Germline CDR1 reads SGHNT; CDR2 reads YENEEA. CDR3 amino acids: CARGDDDLETQYF.

The CDR3 protein is CASSLDRGTGIFYGYTF. The chain joins TRBV18 to TRBJ1-2; TCRdb's D call of TRBD1 is untestable without DNA. This CDR3 is built from 17 residues. Per the germline V gene, CDR1 is KGHSH and CDR2 is LQKENI.

This CDR3 reads CASSRISGYEQYF. The chain is built from TRBV12-3 or TRBV12-4 and TRBJ2-7. This CDR3 has 13 amino acids.

This chain links TRBV28 with TRBJ1-2. Germline V CDR1 and CDR2: MDHEN, SYDVKM. The CDR3 contains 14 residues. CDR3 loop: CASTRPGSNYGYTF.

This sequence joins TRBV18 and TRBJ2-1; TCRdb indicates TRBD1, and absent DNA this call remains unverified. Germline V CDR1 and CDR2: KGHSH, LQKENI. This CDR3 is built from 15 residues. The CDR3 region is CASSPPKRGQNEQFF.

The genes are TRBV21-1 and TRBJ2-5; TCRdb selects TRBD1, and the lack of DNA leaves this call unchecked. TRBV21-1 is a pseudogene locus. CDR3 length: 17 amino acids. CDR3 in amino acids: CASSKGVGQGSPETQYF.

This sequence joins TRBV7-9 and TRBJ2-2; without DNA, the TCRdb call of TRBD1 cannot be checked. Germline loops: CDR1 SEHNR, CDR2 FQNEAQ (reference sequence). The CDR3 spans 16 residues. The CDR3 is CASSVQTGLGTGELFF. Filled out from reference TRBV7-9 and TRBJ2-2, the complete variable domain reads DTGVSQNPRHKITKRGQNVTFRCDPISEHNRLYWYRQTLGQGPEFLTYFQNEAQLEKSRLLSDRFSAERPKGSFSTLEIQRTEQGDSAMYLCASSVQTGLGTGELFFGEGSRLTVL.

The V gene is TRBV6-5, the J gene TRBJ2-7; TCRdb names TRBD2, which stays unverified in the absence of DNA. The CDR3 runs 15 residues. In germline, CDR1 is MNHEY, CDR2 SVGAGI. CDR3 sequence: CASSYSATRDYEQYF.

The rearrangement joins TRBV6-5 to TRBJ1-1. Germline CDR1 is MNHEY and CDR2 is SVGAGI. The CDR3 is made up of 16 amino acids. CDR3: CASSYSTGERHTEAFF.

The chain couples TRBV5-1 to TRBJ2-2; lacking DNA, the TRBD2 call made by TCRdb goes unchecked. Germline CDR1 and CDR2: SGHRS and YFSETQ. The CDR3 consists of 16 residues. The CDR3: CASSLPGGTITGELFF.

The chain employs TRBV10-3 and TRBJ2-7. The CDR3 runs 12 residues. CDR1 is ENHRY, CDR2 SYGVKD, per germline. CDR3 amino acids: CAIWTGLNEQYF.